One and the same sample provided the 21 T cell receptor beta chains below, sequenced in a study of blood T cell repertoires in COVID-19. The data were produced by immunoSEQ multiplex PCR, yet TCRdb's version contains in-frame clones alone and is incomplete. The sample contains 110,000 to 150,000 clones, roughly 84% of which appear only once. The specimen sequenced was peripheral blood. The receptors shown here come from a human donor in a cohort sampled during active COVID-19.

Concerning this clone: One junction end disagrees with the germline gene, perhaps due to a read error. The chain couples TRBV11-2 to TRBJ1-1; D gene ambiguous. Looked up from germline, CDR1 is SGHAT and CDR2 is FQNNGV. CDR3 length: 12 residues. CDR3 DNA: TGTGCCAGCACCCAGATGGCACATCCCGTAATTTTT. Its protein is CASTQMAHPVIF.

A few counts support this clone. The chain recombines TRBV12-3 or TRBV12-4 with TRBJ2-5; weak D call: TRBD2 (5 bases). Trimming cost V 3 bases and J 7 bases, with 12 bases left between them. This CDR3 comprises 13 residues. The CDR3 spells CASSFNEGGTQYF. CDR3 DNA: TGTGCCAGCAGTTTTAATGAGGGTGGGACCCAGTACTTC.

For the CDR3, the DNA is TGTGCCAGTGGATTAGCGGGAGGGCGGATCGGGGAGCTGTTTTTT. Translated: CASGLAGGRIGELFF. J is TRBJ2-2 and V is TRBV19, with 11 nucleotides matching TRBD2. Losses at the gene ends were 8 bases for V and 7 bases for J; bases not matched to a gene: 9. Germline values: CDR1 LNHDA, CDR2 SQIVND (reference sequence). The length of the CDR3 is 15 residues.

This chain connects TRBV9 to TRBJ1-3; D remains unclear. V shed 0 bases and J shed 0 bases, with 7 bases lying between them. Per germline, CDR1 SGDLS and CDR2 YYNGEE. The CDR3 covers 15 residues. The CDR3 sequence: CASSVGGNSGNTIYF. DNA of the CDR3: TGTGCCAGCAGCGTAGGCGGAAACTCTGGAAACACCATATATTTT.

The CDR3 spells CSVEGTGATEAFF. The DNA of the CDR3 is TGCAGCGTTGAAGGTACAGGGGCCACTGAAGCTTTCTTT. The chain has TRBV29-1 and TRBJ1-1, with TRBD1 matching 7 bases. CDR1 is SQVTM, CDR2 ANQGSEA, per germline. V was pared by 1 base and J by 4 bases, with 3 bases of the junction left unmatched. The CDR3 is made up of 13 amino acids.

The chain joins TRBV5-1 to TRBJ2-1, with a possible D match to TRBD1 (5 bases). Germline V gene data show CDR1 as SGHRS and CDR2 as YFSETQ. The V end lost 1 base, the J end lost 9 bases, and 8 bases lay between the germline ends. The CDR3 is made up of 12 amino acids. DNA of the CDR3: TGCGCCAGCAGCTTGTCAGGGATTGAGCAGTTCTTC. Translated: CASSLSGIEQFF.

The rearrangement joins TRBV3-1 (or the pseudogene TRBV3-2) to TRBJ1-3; D ambiguous. Germline loops: CDR1 LGHDT, CDR2 YNNKEL (reference sequence). The germline V and J ends were trimmed by 5 bases and 0 bases, with 14 bases remaining between them. The CDR3 sequence is 16 residues long. The CDR3 sequence is CASSSPARNSGNTIYF. CDR3 in DNA: TGTGCCAGCAGCTCCCCAGCGAGAAACTCTGGAAACACCATATATTTT.

The V call is TRBV4-2, the J call TRBJ2-5; 7 nucleotides line up with TRBD1. The CDR3 loop spans 15 amino acids. From germline, CDR1 is LGHNA and CDR2 YNFKEQ. The ends lost 4 bases at V and 2 bases at J; junction bases unmatched: 7. This chain's CDR3 is CASSPKTGVQETQYF. The CDR3 nucleotides are TGTGCCAGCAGCCCCAAAACAGGGGTACAAGAGACCCAGTACTTC.

The chain combines TRBV11-3 with TRBJ2-5; tentative D call: TRBD2 (5 bases). CDR3 size: 14 residues. The V end was cut by 7 bases, the J end by 4 bases, with 16 bases between. Germline V gives CDR1 SGHNT, CDR2 YENEEA. The CDR3 DNA reads as TGTGCCAGCAAACCTGGCCAGGCGGGAGAGACCCAGTACTTC. Its protein product is CASKPGQAGETQYF.

The chain joins TRBV11-3 to TRBJ2-3; D is uncertain. The germline CDR1 and CDR2 sequences are SGHNT and YENEEA. CDR3 length: 12 residues. V lost 5 bases and J 2 bases, leaving 5 bases between the germline ends. The DNA of the CDR3 is TGTGCCAGCAGCAGAGACACAGATACGCAGTATTTT. Its translation: CASSRDTDTQYF.

Details on this clone: This sample also contains other DNA sequences that code for the same CDR3. V and J are TRBV7-2 and TRBJ1-1; D gene ambiguous. Germline lookup yields CDR1 SGHTA and CDR2 FQGNSA. V shed 1 base and J shed 0 bases, with 9 bases lying between them. The CDR3 runs 15 residues. The CDR3 bases are TGTGCCAGCAGCTTAGTCGCGGGCATGAACACTGAAGCTTTCTTT. Protein sequence: CASSLVAGMNTEAFF. Using reference TRBV7-2 and TRBJ1-1 for the parts outside the CDR3, the full variable domain is GAGVSQSPSNKVTEKGKDVELRCDPISGHTALYWYRQSLGQGLEFLIYFQGNSAPDKSGLPSDRFSAERTGGSVSTLTIQRTQQEDSAVYLCASSLVAGMNTEAFFGQGTRLTVV.

The rearrangement uses TRBV6-5 and TRBJ2-2; no clear D. The CDR3 has 13 amino acids. From germline, CDR1 is MNHEY and CDR2 SVGAGI. Trimming stripped 7 bases from V and 2 bases from J, with 8 bases between. The CDR3 sequence is CASMFVNTGELFF. In DNA, the CDR3 is TGTGCCAGCATGTTCGTCAACACCGGGGAGCTGTTTTTT.

This chain links TRBV5-4 with TRBJ2-7, with D maybe TRBD2 (5 bases). Germline V gene lookup returns CDR1 SGHNT and CDR2 YYREEE (reference sequence). The CDR3 consists of 16 residues. The V gene lost 0 bases and the J gene lost 3 bases, with 16 bases spanning the gap. In nucleotides, the CDR3 is TGTGCCAGCAGCTTGGTTCGTGCGGGTAGGATCTACGAGCAGTACTTC. It specifies CASSLVRAGRIYEQYF.

This chain links TRBV10-3 with TRBJ2-3, with 8 bases lining up with TRBD2. The CDR3 has 15 amino acids. Germline V gives CDR1 ENHRY, CDR2 SYGVKD. Unmatched junction bases numbered 8, after V lost 4 bases and J lost 5 bases. CDR3 loop: CAISVLAGMGDTQYF. DNA of the CDR3: TGTGCCATCAGTGTCTTAGCGGGAATGGGAGATACGCAGTATTTT.

V and J are TRBV5-6 and TRBJ2-3; no clear D gene. Trimming removed 4 bases at V and 4 bases at J, with 7 bases between. The CDR3 is 12 amino acids. Germline V gene lookup returns CDR1 SGHDT and CDR2 YYEEEE. CDR3 residues: CASSIVADTQYF. The CDR3 DNA is TGTGCCAGCAGCATAGTCGCAGATACGCAGTATTTT.

This chain uses TRBV24-1 with TRBJ2-7; 12 positions agree with TRBD2. CDR1 is KGHDR and CDR2 is SFDVKD in the germline V gene. V shed 4 bases, J shed 6 bases, and the junction held 21 bases outside the gene matches. There are 20 residues in the CDR3. CDR3 in DNA: TGTGCCACCAGTGACAATACAGTTCATCCTAGCGGGAGGGATGAGCTCGAGCAGTACGTC. As protein: CATSDNTVHPSGRDELEQYV.

CDR3 residues: CASSQVSRQETQYF. The DNA of the CDR3 is TGTGCCAGCAGCCAAGTATCGCGGCAAGAGACCCAGTACTTC. The genes are TRBV3-1 (or the pseudogene TRBV3-2) and TRBJ2-5; no clear D. Germline CDR1 LGHDT, CDR2 YNNKEL (reference sequence). V was cut by 1 base and J by 2 bases, with 8 bases left in between. There are 14 residues in the CDR3.

The chain recombines TRBV2 with TRBJ2-2, with a weak D call TRBD2 (5 bases). The CDR3 spans 14 residues. Germline V lookup: CDR1 SNHLY, CDR2 FYNNEI. With 2 bases removed from V and 4 bases from J, the gap between germline ends came to 8 bases. CDR3 coding DNA: TGTGCCAGCAGTGAAAGGAGGACCACCGGGGAGCTGTTTTTT. This codes for CASSERRTTGELFF.

The CDR3 nucleotides are TGTGCCTGGAGAGTAGGCGCGGGGTTCGGGGGCAATGAGCAGTTCTTC. Translating gives CAWRVGAGFGGNEQFF. This sequence joins TRBV30 and TRBJ2-1, with D perhaps TRBD2 (6 bases). This CDR3 contains 16 residues. CDR1 is GTSNPN, CDR2 SVGIG, per germline (reference sequence). V shed 3 bases and J shed 6 bases, with 21 bases lying between them.

The rearrangement uses TRBV4-2 and TRBJ1-5; D unresolved. The V end lost 0 bases, the J end lost 4 bases, and 7 bases lay between the germline ends. The CDR3 consists of 14 residues. From germline, CDR1 is LGHNA and CDR2 YNFKEQ. CDR3 sequence reads: CASSQDSRNQPQHF. The CDR3 DNA sequence: TGTGCCAGCAGCCAAGATTCCAGGAATCAGCCCCAGCATTTT.

V is TRBV13 and J is TRBJ2-7; no clear D gene. CDR1 is PRHDT, CDR2 FYEKMQ, per germline (reference sequence). There are 12 residues in the CDR3. Trimming shortened V by 4 bases and J by 7 bases, and 11 bases separated the two germline ends. The CDR3 DNA reads as TGTGCCAGCAGCTCACAGTTTCGGGAGCAGTACTTC. It codes for CASSSQFREQYF.